Following are 27 T cell receptor beta chains from one sample sequenced in a study of cytomegalovirus exposure and HLA in healthy donors. Both 60 Vbeta primers and 13 Jbeta primers went into the PCR. TCRdb's copy holds only in-frame clones and misses some; the assay was immunoSEQ multiplex PCR. The sample lists about 170,000 clones; approximately 65% were seen once. What was sequenced was PBMCs. The receptors come from a man in his forties in good health and CMV-seronegative.

This chain links TRBV19 with TRBJ1-3; D not resolved. Germline values: CDR1 LNHDA, CDR2 SQIVND (reference sequence). Trimming took 3 bases from V and 0 from J, leaving 12 bases between them. The CDR3 runs 16 residues. The CDR3 region is CASSISGGFSGNTIYF. CDR3 DNA sequence: TGTGCCAGTAGTATTAGCGGTGGTTTCTCTGGAAACACCATATATTTT. The complete variable domain, with remaining parts taken from reference TRBV19 and TRBJ1-3, reads DGGITQSPKYLFRKEGQNVTLSCEQNLNHDAMYWYRQDPGQGLRLIYYSQIVNDFQKGDIAEGYSVSREKKESFPLTVTSAQKNPTAFYLCASSISGGFSGNTIYFGEGSWLTVV.

The V and J genes are TRBV6-1 and TRBJ2-4; the D is unclear. V was cut by 3 bases and J by 3 bases, with 15 bases left in between. This CDR3 spans 16 amino acids. Germline V lookup: CDR1 MNHNS, CDR2 SASEGT. CDR3 nucleotide sequence: TGTGCCAGCAGTGAGCTCGGTGCTGAGGTCAAAAACATTCAGTACTTC. Translated: CASSELGAEVKNIQYF.

The gene calls are TRBV28 and TRBJ2-1, with D possibly TRBD2 on 6 matching bases. V lost 8 bases to trimming and J lost 5 bases, with 16 bases between them. This CDR3 is built from 14 residues. The V gene's germline CDR1 is MDHEN and CDR2 SYDVKM. The CDR3 sequence is CASVPPGGNNEQFF. The CDR3, as DNA: TGTGCCAGCGTACCTCCCGGGGGTAACAATGAGCAGTTCTTC.

This chain connects TRBV7-3 to TRBJ2-5, with a possible D match to TRBD2 (7 bases). V lost 0 bases and J 13 bases, leaving 15 bases between the germline ends. The CDR3 covers 13 residues. Germline CDR1 and CDR2: SGHTA and FQGTGA. CDR3 sequence reads: CASSLTDGGARYF. Here the CDR3 DNA reads TGTGCCAGCAGCTTAACTGATGGGGGGGCGCGGTACTTC.

The chain has TRBV19 and TRBJ2-7; 9 bases match TRBD1. V was clipped by 4 bases and J by 5 bases; unmatched bases: 9. The CDR3 loop spans 15 amino acids. CDR1 and CDR2 from the germline V gene are LNHDA and SQIVND (reference sequence). CDR3 DNA sequence: TGTGCCAGTAGTACCCCCGGGACAGGGTGGCACGAGCAGTACTTC. Translating gives CASSTPGTGWHEQYF. The full variable domain, its missing parts supplied by reference TRBV19 and TRBJ2-7, is DGGITQSPKYLFRKEGQNVTLSCEQNLNHDAMYWYRQDPGQGLRLIYYSQIVNDFQKGDIAEGYSVSREKKESFPLTVTSAQKNPTAFYLCASSTPGTGWHEQYFGPGTRLTVT.

This clone was seen once. The chain recombines TRBV29-1 with TRBJ1-1; D may be TRBD1 (6 bases). V was shortened by 4 bases and J by 0 bases, with 12 bases between the two germline ends. Germline CDR1 SQVTM, CDR2 ANQGSEA. The CDR3 is made up of 14 amino acids. The CDR3 sequence is CSVARQEMNTEAFF. The CDR3 DNA is TGCAGCGTTGCCCGACAGGAGATGAACACTGAAGCTTTCTTT.

This chain links TRBV5-1 with TRBJ2-3, with no clear D. Germline lookup yields CDR1 SGHRS and CDR2 YFSETQ. The CDR3 has 17 residues. V dropped 4 bases and J dropped 0 bases, with 18 bases sitting between them. The CDR3 is CASSPPWQASSTDTQYF. CDR3 coding DNA: TGCGCCAGCAGCCCTCCCTGGCAGGCCTCTAGCACAGATACGCAGTATTTT.

Only one count was recorded for this clone. The gene calls are TRBV19 and TRBJ1-4, with 9 bases lining up with TRBD1. The germline CDR1 and CDR2 sequences are LNHDA and SQIVND (reference sequence). The CDR3 is 14 residues long. Losses at the gene ends were 4 bases for V and 6 bases for J; bases not matched to a gene: 3. The CDR3 spells CASSTDRGHEKLFF. For the CDR3, the DNA is TGTGCCAGTAGTACGGACAGGGGTCATGAAAAACTGTTTTTT.

This clone was recorded a few times. The V call is TRBV15, the J call TRBJ1-5; no clear D. Trimming took off 9 bases at V and 4 bases at J, with 10 bases between the two ends. The CDR3 covers 12 residues. Germline values: CDR1 LNHNV, CDR2 YYDKDF (reference sequence). The CDR3 protein is CATSGENQPQHF. The CDR3 DNA reads TGTGCCACGTCCGGGGAAAATCAGCCCCAGCATTTT. Using reference TRBV15 and TRBJ1-5 for the parts outside the CDR3, the full variable domain is DAMVIQNPRYQVTQFGKPVTLSCSQTLNHNVMYWYQQKSSQAPKLLFHYYDKDFNNEADTPDNFQSRRPNTSFCFLDIRSPGLGDTAMYLCATSGENQPQHFGDGTRLSIL.

The table lists this clone with a few counts. The CDR3 DNA sequence: TGTGCCAGCAGCCCCGCCGCACAGAGCACAGATACGCAGTATTTT. Its protein is CASSPAAQSTDTQYF. The chain couples TRBV11-1 to TRBJ2-3; D gene unclear. The CDR3 runs 15 residues. Germline V lookup: CDR1 SGHAT, CDR2 FQDESV (reference sequence). V lost 5 bases and J lost 0, with 12 bases in between.

This clone has just one count. The chain combines TRBV2 with TRBJ2-1, with 12 bases matching TRBD2. CDR1 is SNHLY, CDR2 FYNNEI, per germline. V trimming: 5 bases; J trimming: 4 bases; junction bases outside the gene matches: 3. The CDR3 consists of 15 residues. For the CDR3, the DNA is TGTGCCAGCAGTCTAGCGGGAGGGGTTTACAATGAGCAGTTCTTC. Protein: CASSLAGGVYNEQFF.

This clone appeared once. The chain combines TRBV5-8 with TRBJ2-1, with D possibly TRBD2 on 7 matching bases. Germline V CDR1 and CDR2: SGHTS, YDEGEE. The CDR3 covers 17 residues. V was clipped by 3 bases and J by 0 bases, with 16 bases between them. CDR3 coding DNA: TGTGCCAGCAGCTCCGGGGGGCGAGCCAGCTCCTACAATGAGCAGTTCTTC. Translation gives CASSSGGRASSYNEQFF.

The rearrangement links TRBV5-1 to TRBJ2-7; 7 bases agree with TRBD2. V trimming: 4 bases; J trimming: 4 bases; junction bases outside the gene matches: 5. The CDR3 length is 13 residues. Germline CDR1 is SGHRS and CDR2 is YFSETQ. The CDR3 DNA follows: TGCGCCAGCAGCCGGGGGGATGCTTACGAGCAGTACTTC. Translated, it gives CASSRGDAYEQYF.

This clone appeared a few times. CDR3 in amino acids: CASSLELAASTDTQYF. DNA of the CDR3: TGTGCCAGCAGCTTGGAACTAGCGGCTAGCACAGATACGCAGTATTTT. The rearrangement links TRBV5-4 to TRBJ2-3; TRBD2 agrees at 8 bases. Trimming took 0 bases from V and 0 from J; bases not matched to a gene: 3. Germline CDR1 is SGHNT and CDR2 is YYREEE (reference sequence). The CDR3 runs 16 residues.

V and J are TRBV6-6 and TRBJ1-2; possibly TRBD1 for D (5 bases). Germline lookup yields CDR1 MNHNY and CDR2 SVGAGI (reference sequence). V lost 6 bases, J lost 5 bases, and 13 bases lay in between. The CDR3 contains 13 residues. The CDR3 protein is CASRPDGGYGYTF. The CDR3 nucleotides read TGTGCCAGCAGGCCCGACGGGGGATATGGCTACACCTTC.

The rearrangement joins TRBV5-3 to TRBJ1-1, with a weak D call TRBD1 (5 bases). TRBV5-3 is an open reading frame whose function is uncertain. Trimming cost V 0 bases and J 1 base, with 16 bases left between them. The CDR3 totals 17 residues. The CDR3 sequence: CARSLALGGGANTEAFF. The CDR3 bases are TGTGCCAGAAGCTTGGCTCTTGGCGGGGGAGCGAACACTGAAGCTTTCTTT.

The chain joins TRBV11-2 to TRBJ1-2; unclear D gene. V was shortened by 1 base and J by 4 bases, with 4 bases between the two germline ends. The CDR3 spans 12 residues. Looked up from germline, CDR1 is SGHAT and CDR2 is FQNNGV. The CDR3 loop is CASSLGAYGYTF. Written as DNA, the CDR3 is TGTGCCAGCAGCTTAGGAGCCTATGGCTACACCTTC.

This clone occurred a few times. This chain uses TRBV27 with TRBJ1-5; D is possibly TRBD1 (5 bases). CDR1 MNHEY and CDR2 SMNVEV come from the germline V gene (reference sequence). The V and J ends lost 2 bases and 2 bases respectively, with 7 bases between them. The CDR3 covers 14 residues. CDR3 in amino acids: CASSLQGGNQPQHF. In nucleotides, the CDR3 is TGTGCCAGCAGTTTACAGGGCGGCAATCAGCCCCAGCATTTT.

The rearrangement links TRBV29-1 to TRBJ1-2; D gene unclear. Germline assignment: CDR1 SQVTM and CDR2 ANQGSEA. The CDR3 runs 12 residues. The ends were cut back, 6 bases at V and 7 bases at J, with 15 bases in the middle. This CDR3 is CSVTGDDVGYTF. CDR3 nucleotide sequence: TGCAGCGTAACCGGAGACGATGTTGGCTACACCTTC. Supplemented by reference TRBV29-1 and TRBJ1-2, the full variable domain reads SAVISQKPSRDICQRGTSLTIQCQVDSQVTMMFWYRQQPGQSLTLIATANQGSEATYESGFVIDKFPISRPNLTFSTLTVSNMSPEDSSIYLCSVTGDDVGYTFGSGTRLTVV.

A note on this clone: This same CDR3 is encoded by further DNA sequences in the sample. The chain joins TRBV7-2 to TRBJ1-2; 8 positions match TRBD1. Germline CDR1 SGHTA, CDR2 FQGNSA. J gave up 5 bases and V 5 bases, and 16 bases lay outside the gene matches. The CDR3 consists of 17 residues. As DNA, the CDR3 is TGTGCCAGCAGCACGCCCGGGACAGGCTACTCATCTTATGGCTACACCTTC. This sequence encodes CASSTPGTGYSSYGYTF.

This chain uses TRBV27 with TRBJ1-5; no firm D call. The germline V and J ends were trimmed by 7 bases and 2 bases, with 9 bases remaining between them. The CDR3 totals 13 residues. CDR1 is MNHEY and CDR2 is SMNVEV in the germline V gene (reference sequence). The CDR3: CASKPQGNQPQHF. The CDR3 DNA reads TGTGCCAGCAAGCCCCAGGGCAATCAGCCCCAGCATTTT.

The CDR3 here is CASSIGLEQFF. In DNA, the CDR3 is TGTGCCAGCAGCATCGGACTGGAGCAGTTCTTC. The genes are TRBV7-3 and TRBJ2-1, with a tentative D call TRBD2 (5 bases). V lost 5 bases to trimming and J lost 10 bases, with 9 bases between them. This CDR3 has 11 residues. Looked up from germline, CDR1 is SGHTA and CDR2 is FQGTGA. Combining the CDR3 with reference TRBV7-3 and TRBJ2-1 gives the whole variable domain GAGVSQTPSNKVTEKGKYVELRCDPISGHTALYWYRQSLGQGPEFLIYFQGTGAADDSGLPNDRFFAVRPEGSVSTLKIQRTERGDSAVYLCASSIGLEQFFGPGTRLTVL.

The chain couples TRBV7-2 to TRBJ2-3; D possibly corresponds to TRBD2 (5 bases). From germline, CDR1 is SGHTA and CDR2 FQGNSA. Trimming pared 5 bases from V and 8 bases from J, leaving 11 bases between. This CDR3 comprises 12 residues. CDR3 region: CASSPTRGTQYF. DNA of the CDR3: TGTGCCAGCAGCCCAACCCGGGGTACGCAGTATTTT.

This clone was found a few times. The rearrangement uses TRBV29-1 and TRBJ2-5, with no clear D. V was trimmed by 4 bases and J by 5 bases, leaving 8 bases between them. CDR3 length: 11 amino acids. Germline assignment: CDR1 SQVTM and CDR2 ANQGSEA. In DNA, the CDR3 is TGCAGCGTTGGGTTCGGGGAGACCCAGTACTTC. Its translation is CSVGFGETQYF. Full variable domain (remainder filled in from reference TRBV29-1 and TRBJ2-5): SAVISQKPSRDICQRGTSLTIQCQVDSQVTMMFWYRQQPGQSLTLIATANQGSEATYESGFVIDKFPISRPNLTFSTLTVSNMSPEDSSIYLCSVGFGETQYFGPGTRLLVL.

The V and J genes are TRBV4-1 and TRBJ2-2; possibly TRBD2 for D (6 bases). The CDR3 is 13 amino acids. Germline-derived CDR1 and CDR2 are MGHRA and YSYEKL. The V end was cut by 2 bases, the J end by 5 bases, with 6 bases between. This chain's CDR3 is CASSQSGTGELFF. The CDR3 DNA follows: TGCGCCAGCAGCCAAAGCGGGACCGGGGAGCTGTTTTTT.

The CDR3 protein is CASSQVAGKGEKLFF. The CDR3, as DNA: TGCGCCAGCAGCCAAGTGGCGGGGAAGGGTGAAAAACTGTTTTTT. The chain combines TRBV4-3 with TRBJ1-4; D is unresolved. V was clipped by 1 base and J by 7 bases, with 13 bases between them. In germline, CDR1 is LGHNA, CDR2 YSLEER. CDR3 length: 15 residues.

This clone was recorded a few times. This rearrangement joins TRBV9 to TRBJ1-1; 7 bases fit TRBD1. The CDR3 is 12 residues long. Looked up from germline, CDR1 is SGDLS and CDR2 is YYNGEE. J was trimmed by 4 bases and V by 4 bases; bases with no gene match: 1. The CDR3 region has the DNA TGTGCCAGCAGCCGGGACAGCACTGAAGCTTTCTTT. Its translation: CASSRDSTEAFF.